This T cell receptor (beta chain) was captured in a study of T cells after yellow fever vaccination. On the study more broadly: When fractions had low cell numbers, they were prepared with SMART-Seq v4 Ultra Low Input.

This clonotype was recorded at least ten times. Its antigen is unidentified. TCRdb independently ran MiXCR on the 5' RACE reads; one entry per CDR3 protein. Of 320,000 or so distinct CDR3 sequences in the sample, 8.1% are singletons; the top ten hold around 17%. The CDR3 is 12 residues long. From germline, CDR1 is LGHDT and CDR2 YNNKEL (reference sequence). The ends were cut back, 10 bases at V and 2 bases at J, with 11 bases in the middle. Study-level results: Clonotypes shared by both compartments, CD4 and CD8, made up a small share.

The TCR sequence derives from a man aged 18-30 years who received the YFV17D yellow fever vaccine. The sample consisted of PBMCs, taken about 49 days after the first yellow fever vaccination. The J gene is TRBJ1-2, the V gene TRBV3-1; D is undetermined. For the CDR3, the DNA is TGTGCCACCAGTTTCGGGAACTATGGCTACACCTTC. Its translation is CATSFGNYGYTF.